The T cell receptor beta chain under discussion was sequenced for a study of blood T cell repertoires in COVID-19. Study details: Samples representing acute and convalescent COVID-19 were sourced from the United States, Italy and Spain. From T cells, B-cell-depleted T cells, or PBMCs came the material, which was cDNA or gDNA.

The germline V gene encodes CDR1 GTSNPN and CDR2 SVGIG (reference sequence). This CDR3 spans 15 amino acids. V lost 4 bases, J lost 5 bases, and 7 bases stayed unmatched. Source study methods: Amplification of reference gene primers provided the estimated nucleated cell counts. Method: immunoSEQ multiplex PCR; TCRdb's copy keeps in-frame clones and lacks some. D and trimming come from the DNA, and the V and J calls and clone size come from that table. The sample gives more than 95,000 clones, 82% of which show up once; 4.8% is in the top ten. The gene calls are TRBV30 and TRBJ2-1; TRBD2 aligns across 11 bases. The sample taken for sequencing was peripheral blood. The sequence was collected from a man aged 55 to 70 with acute or convalescent COVID-19. The CDR3, as DNA: TGTGCCTGGAATACTCCGGGACTAGCGGACAATGAGCAGTTCTTC. Encoded protein: CAWNTPGLADNEQFF.